Presented here are 9 T cell receptor beta chains from one specimen sequenced in a study of cytomegalovirus exposure and HLA in healthy donors. The PCR made use of 60 Vbeta and 13 Jbeta primers. The data were produced by immunoSEQ multiplex PCR, yet TCRdb's version contains in-frame clones alone and is incomplete. The sample comprises under 200,000 clones, 80% to 90% of which are singletons, and roughly 8.8% rests with the top ten. Sequencing used PBMCs. The receptors here all came from a young man in good health and CMV-seropositive.

This chain's CDR3 is CASSLNGGELFF. The CDR3 DNA sequence: TGCGCCAGCAGCTTGAACGGCGGGGAGCTGTTTTTT. The chain links TRBV5-1 to TRBJ2-2, with D uncertain. The germline V gene encodes CDR1 SGHRS and CDR2 YFSETQ. Trimming stripped 1 base from V and 7 bases from J, with 5 bases between. This CDR3 has 12 amino acids.

This clone was picked up one time. The chain couples TRBV25-1 to TRBJ1-4; D possibly corresponds to TRBD1 (5 bases). The V end was cut by 2 bases, the J end by 6 bases, with 10 bases between. Germline CDR1 is MGHDK and CDR2 is SYGVNS. The CDR3 has 14 amino acids. CDR3 bases: TGTGCCAGCAGTGAAGGAGGGGTCGATGAAAAACTGTTTTTT. This gives the protein CASSEGGVDEKLFF.

The rearrangement links TRBV25-1 to TRBJ1-1; 7 bases agree with TRBD1. Germline V gene data show CDR1 as MGHDK and CDR2 as SYGVNS. The CDR3 contains 14 residues. V lost 4 bases to trimming and J lost 0 bases; unmatched junction nucleotides: 2. The CDR3: CASSGDRLNTEAFF. The CDR3 DNA follows: TGTGCCAGCAGTGGGGACAGATTGAACACTGAAGCTTTCTTT.

The rearrangement uses TRBV27 and TRBJ2-1; 13 positions agree with TRBD2. Germline values: CDR1 MNHEY, CDR2 SMNVEV (reference sequence). CDR3 length equals 15 residues. Trimming at V came to 0 bases and at J to 13 bases, leaving 6 bases not matched to a gene. CDR3 loop: CASSLSWTSGGPQFF. In nucleotides, the CDR3 is TGTGCCAGCAGTTTATCCTGGACTAGCGGGGGCCCTCAGTTCTTC.

This chain links TRBV7-9 with TRBJ2-1, with D possibly being TRBD1 (7 bases). The CDR3 has 16 amino acids. Deletions cut 0 bases from V and 7 bases from J, with 16 bases between. Germline lookup yields CDR1 SEHNR and CDR2 FQNEAQ (reference sequence). Here the CDR3 DNA reads TGTGCCAGCAGCTTAGCCCCGGGGCAGGGGGGTAATGAGCAGTTCTTC. Protein: CASSLAPGQGGNEQFF.

The chain uses TRBV20-1 and TRBJ1-1; D is undetermined. There are 10 residues in the CDR3. V lost 3 bases, J lost 11 bases, and 10 bases lay in between. The germline V gene encodes CDR1 DFQATT and CDR2 SNEGSKA (reference sequence). The CDR3 coding sequence is TGCAGTGCTAGGTCGGGGTGGGCTTTCTTT. Protein: CSARSGWAFF.

This chain joins TRBV5-4 and TRBJ1-1; D ambiguous. Germline CDR1 reads SGHNT; CDR2 reads YYREEE (reference sequence). The CDR3 covers 14 residues. V was cut by 3 bases and J by 1 base, with 10 bases left in between. CDR3 sequence reads: CASSSFQRNTEAFF. Written as DNA, the CDR3 is TGTGCCAGCAGCTCATTCCAGCGGAACACTGAAGCTTTCTTT.

This chain joins TRBV19 and TRBJ2-5, with a weak D call TRBD1 (6 bases). There are 14 residues in the CDR3. The germline gives CDR1 LNHDA, CDR2 SQIVND (reference sequence). V was pared by 4 bases and J by 4 bases, with 13 bases between. The CDR3 spells CASSRKQGRETQYF. Written as DNA, the CDR3 is TGTGCCAGTAGTAGGAAACAGGGAAGAGAGACCCAGTACTTC.

J is TRBJ2-7 and V is TRBV6-5, with TRBD1 matching 8 bases. The CDR3 loop spans 16 amino acids. In germline, CDR1 is MNHEY, CDR2 SVGAGI. With 2 bases clipped from V and 5 bases from J, the junction kept 11 bases outside the gene matches. The CDR3 coding sequence is TGTGCCAGCAGTTACCCAAAAGGACAGGGCGTACACGAGCAGTACTTC. This translates into CASSYPKGQGVHEQYF.